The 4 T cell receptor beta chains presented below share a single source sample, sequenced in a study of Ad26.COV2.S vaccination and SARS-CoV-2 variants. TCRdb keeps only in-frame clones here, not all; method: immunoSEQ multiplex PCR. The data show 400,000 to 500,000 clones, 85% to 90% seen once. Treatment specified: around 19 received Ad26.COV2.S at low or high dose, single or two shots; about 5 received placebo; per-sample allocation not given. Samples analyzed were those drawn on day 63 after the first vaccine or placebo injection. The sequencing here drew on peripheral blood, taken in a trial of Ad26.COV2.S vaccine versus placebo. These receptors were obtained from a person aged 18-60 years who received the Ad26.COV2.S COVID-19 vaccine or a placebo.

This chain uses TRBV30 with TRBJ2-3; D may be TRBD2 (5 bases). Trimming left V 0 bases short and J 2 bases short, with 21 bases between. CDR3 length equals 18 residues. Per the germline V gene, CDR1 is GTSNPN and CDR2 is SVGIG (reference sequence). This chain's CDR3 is CAWSVGGGSPRPTDTQYF. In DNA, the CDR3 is TGTGCCTGGAGTGTCGGTGGAGGCAGCCCCCGCCCCACAGATACGCAGTATTTT.

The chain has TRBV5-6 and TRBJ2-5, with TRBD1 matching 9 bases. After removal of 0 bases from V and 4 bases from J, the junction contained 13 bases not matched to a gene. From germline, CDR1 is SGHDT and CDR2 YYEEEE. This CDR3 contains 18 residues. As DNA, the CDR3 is TGTGCCAGCAGCTTGGCTAGAGGGACAGGGAGGAGGGTAGAGACCCAGTACTTC. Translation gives CASSLARGTGRRVETQYF.

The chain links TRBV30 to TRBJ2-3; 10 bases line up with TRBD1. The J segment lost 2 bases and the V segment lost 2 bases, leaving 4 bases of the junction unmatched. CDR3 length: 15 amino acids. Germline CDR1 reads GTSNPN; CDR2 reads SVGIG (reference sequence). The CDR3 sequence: CAWSPDRGVTDTQYF. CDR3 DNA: TGTGCCTGGAGTCCGGACAGGGGGGTCACAGATACGCAGTATTTT.

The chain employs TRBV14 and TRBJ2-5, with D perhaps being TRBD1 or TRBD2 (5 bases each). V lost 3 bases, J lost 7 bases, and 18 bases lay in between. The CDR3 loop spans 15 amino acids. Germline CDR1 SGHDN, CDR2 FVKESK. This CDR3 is CASSHPGTGPRTQYF. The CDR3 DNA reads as TGTGCCAGCAGCCATCCCGGGACCGGCCCCCGGACCCAGTACTTC.